This T cell receptor (beta chain) stems from a study of naive CD8 T cells in extremely preterm neonates. Broader study findings: Preterm infants showed shorter CDR3s, fewer N additions and less trimming than older groups. Term neonates more than 0.3%, young children roughly 0.03%, adults approximately 0.0091%; preterm neonates shared around 2.6%. Preterm neonates had significantly lower iChao1 richness than other age groups.

This CDR3 is 16 amino acids long. Trimming took off 0 bases at V and 0 bases at J, with 12 bases between the two ends. Germline values: CDR1 LGHNA, CDR2 YNFKEQ. With respect to this clone: Its antigen remains unidentified.

Some clones are missing from TCRdb's copy, which holds only in-frame ones; the method was immunoSEQ multiplex PCR. The sample records around 25,000 clones, 88% being singletons. Extremely preterm births at 23-27 weeks of gestation supplied the samples. Sorting kept Annexin V-negative CD3+CD8+CD45RA+CCR7+ naive T cells. Sorted naive CD8+ T cell numbers ranged ~19,000 to ~110,000. Material for sequencing was naive CD8+ T cells from cord blood. The genes are TRBV4-2 and TRBJ2-7; D ambiguous. The receptor was derived from a boy who was born preterm. The DNA for the CDR3 is TGTGCCAGCAGCCAAGAGGCTAGACCTCGCTCCTACGAGCAGTACTTC. Its protein product is CASSQEARPRSYEQYF.